The clone carrying this T cell receptor (beta chain) was seen ten or more times. The read stops 3 residues short of the end of the CDR3; the missing end is completed from the germline J gene. V lost 6 bases, J lost 6 bases, and 7 bases stayed unmatched. Per the germline V gene, CDR1 is MNHEY and CDR2 is SVGEGT. The CDR3 runs to 15 residues. CVID and control samples used equivalent genomic DNA input. The table came from immunoSEQ multiplex PCR; TCRdb's copy has only in-frame clones and leaves some out. Sampling found about 47,000 clones, none seen once. The sample belongs to a study of T cell clonality in common variable immunodeficiency.

The sequence came from a person aged 18 to 70 in good health. The chain links TRBV6-2 or TRBV6-3 to TRBJ2-2; 10 nucleotides agree with TRBD2. Sequencing was performed on peripheral blood mononuclear cells. The CDR3 DNA, read in part, is TGTGCCAGCAGCCGTAGCGGGGGGCTCGCCGGGGAG. Protein product: CASSRSGGLAGE. The CDR3 in its entirety is CASSRSGGLAGELFF.